The 16 T cell receptor beta chains below all came from one sample that was sequenced in a study of regulatory T cells in long-lasting Graves disease. Both iRepertoire HTBI primers and Arm-PCR of CDR3 regions were used to build the TCR beta libraries. TCRdb reanalysed the multiplex PCR reads using MiXCR and keeps one entry per CDR3 protein. This table holds more than 350,000 distinct CDR3 sequences, around a fifth found once. The sample's time point: persistent/refractory GD, antithyroid drugs over 5 years with positive TRAb. From RNA extracted from PBMCs, the TCR library was made. The material was peripheral blood mononuclear cells (PBMCs), obtained when the disease was refractory, from a patient treated with antithyroid drugs. Receptors were obtained from a female donor with Graves disease.

This clonotype has a count of ten or more. The rearrangement links TRBV20-1 to TRBJ2-7; 8 nucleotides line up with TRBD2. The V segment lost 1 base and the J segment 3 bases; nucleotides outside the gene matches: 8. The germline V gene has CDR1 DFQATT and CDR2 SNEGSKA (reference sequence). This CDR3 region has 15 residues. The CDR3 region is CSARVGSGTDYEQYF. The CDR3 DNA is TGCAGTGCTAGAGTGGGTAGCGGGACTGACTACGAGCAGTACTTC.

The chain couples TRBV29-1 to TRBJ1-4; TRBD1 matches 7 bases. Germline V gene data show CDR1 as SQVTM and CDR2 as ANQGSEA. This CDR3 region has 15 residues. V shed 4 bases, J shed 6 bases, and the junction held 11 bases outside the gene matches. CDR3 region: CSVVLATGLDEKLFF. The CDR3 DNA follows: TGCAGCGTTGTATTGGCGACAGGGCTTGATGAAAAACTGTTTTTT.

The CDR3 here is CASTGLAGALETQYF. As DNA, the CDR3 is TGTGCCAGTACGGGACTAGCGGGAGCTTTGGAGACCCAGTACTTC. The V and J genes are TRBV19 and TRBJ2-5; 14 bases are shared with TRBD2. V shed 7 bases, J shed 5 bases, and the junction held 6 bases outside the gene matches. The CDR3 totals 15 residues. Germline values: CDR1 LNHDA, CDR2 SQIVND (reference sequence).

This clonotype was seen at least ten times. This chain links TRBV2 with TRBJ2-7; D is possibly TRBD1 or TRBD2 (5 bases each). Germline V gene data show CDR1 as SNHLY and CDR2 as FYNNEI. This CDR3 comprises 14 residues. V was cut by 8 bases and J by 2 bases, with 16 bases left in between. The CDR3 spells CASAGHKRTYEQYF. The CDR3 bases are TGTGCCAGCGCCGGACACAAGCGGACCTACGAGCAGTACTTC.

This chain links TRBV6-2 or TRBV6-3 with TRBJ2-7; 10 nucleotides match TRBD2. Germline CDR1 reads MNHEY; CDR2 reads SVGEGT. The CDR3 totals 14 residues. Germline trimming cut 5 bases from V and 5 bases from J; bases unmatched to any gene: 6. For the CDR3, the DNA is TGTGCCAGCAGTGACCTAGCGGGAGATGACGAGCAGTACTTC. Translated, it gives CASSDLAGDDEQYF.

This clonotype was detected a few times. The genes are TRBV19 and TRBJ2-5; D remains unclear. Per the germline V gene, CDR1 is LNHDA and CDR2 is SQIVND (reference sequence). The CDR3 consists of 13 residues. V was trimmed by 5 bases and J by 4 bases, leaving 11 bases between them. The CDR3 nucleotides read TGTGCCAGTAGTGGATTCGGCGGAGAGACCCAGTACTTC. This codes for CASSGFGGETQYF.

This clonotype was observed at least ten times. V is TRBV6-2 or TRBV6-3 and J is TRBJ1-6; TRBD1 might be the D (6 bases). Germline V lookup: CDR1 MNHEY, CDR2 SVGEGT. This CDR3 is 14 amino acids long. V dropped 4 bases and J dropped 7 bases, with 11 bases sitting between them. As DNA, the CDR3 is TGTGCCAGCAGTTCAGCGGGGGCAAATTCACCCCTCCACTTT. Translated: CASSSAGANSPLHF.

The gene calls are TRBV4-1 and TRBJ2-7; the D is unclear. There are 13 residues in the CDR3. V was cut by 1 base and J by 5 bases, with 9 bases left in between. CDR1 is MGHRA, CDR2 YSYEKL, per germline. DNA for the CDR3: TGCGCCAGCAGCCAAGTACCCACCCACGAGCAGTACTTC. Translated: CASSQVPTHEQYF.

This clonotype was seen once. The gene calls are TRBV19 and TRBJ2-2; D possibly uses TRBD1 or TRBD2 (5 bases each). This CDR3 is built from 13 residues. Trimming left V 10 bases short and J 1 base short, with 10 bases between. Germline CDR1 reads LNHDA; CDR2 reads SQIVND (reference sequence). The chain's CDR3 is CATGRRNTGELFF. The CDR3 nucleotides are TGTGCCACGGGACGGAGGAACACCGGGGAGCTGTTTTTT.

The rearrangement joins TRBV28 to TRBJ2-3, with D possibly being TRBD1 (5 bases). The V end lost 5 bases, the J end lost 1 base, and 13 bases lay between the germline ends. CDR3 length: 15 amino acids. Looked up from germline, CDR1 is MDHEN and CDR2 is SYDVKM. The CDR3 sequence: CASSPRQGGTDTQYF. CDR3 nucleotides: TGTGCCAGCAGTCCAAGGCAGGGCGGCACAGATACGCAGTATTTT.

This clonotype has a count of ten or more. The V call is TRBV28, the J call TRBJ1-2; D is unresolved. The CDR3 spans 13 residues. Trimming removed 6 bases at V and 4 bases at J, with 12 bases between. The germline CDR1 and CDR2 sequences are MDHEN and SYDVKM. CDR3 sequence reads: CASSSVFGYGYTF. CDR3 coding DNA: TGTGCCAGCAGCTCAGTATTCGGCTATGGCTACACCTTC.

This clonotype was observed at least ten times. This rearrangement joins TRBV12-3 or TRBV12-4 to TRBJ1-2; 9 nucleotides line up with TRBD1. The CDR3 totals 15 residues. V dropped 6 bases and J dropped 5; count of bases not matched to a gene: 10. The CDR3 here is CASRPTGTGNYGYTF. The CDR3 DNA reads TGTGCCAGCAGGCCGACCGGGACAGGGAATTATGGCTACACCTTC.

This clonotype occurred many times. This rearrangement joins TRBV7-9 to TRBJ2-5; 8 positions match TRBD1. CDR3 size: 15 residues. V was pared by 5 bases and J by 2 bases, with 7 bases of the junction left unmatched. Germline lookup yields CDR1 SEHNR and CDR2 FQNEAQ (reference sequence). CDR3 bases: TGTGCCAGCAGCGGACCGGGACAGGTGCAAGAGACCCAGTACTTC. It codes for CASSGPGQVQETQYF.

In nucleotides, the CDR3 is TGTGCCAGCAGCTCAGGGGCAGACGAAGCTTTCTTT. Translating gives CASSSGADEAFF. The chain has TRBV7-9 and TRBJ1-1; possible D gene TRBD1, 6 bases. Germline V gene lookup returns CDR1 SEHNR and CDR2 FQNEAQ (reference sequence). The CDR3 has 12 residues. V lost 4 bases to trimming and J lost 8 bases, with 11 bases between them.

There are a few counts of this clonotype. The rearrangement uses TRBV11-2 and TRBJ2-3; D possibly corresponds to TRBD1 (5 bases). V shed 3 bases and J shed 0 bases, with 10 bases lying between them. The CDR3 extends over 15 amino acids. CDR1 is SGHAT and CDR2 is FQNNGV in the germline V gene. For the CDR3, the DNA is TGTGCCAGCAGCTTCAGGGTGGTGAGCACAGATACGCAGTATTTT. This translates into CASSFRVVSTDTQYF.

This clonotype was seen many times. CDR3 residues: CASSTPRDPKETQYF. As DNA, the CDR3 is TGTGCCAGCAGTACCCCCCGGGACCCTAAAGAGACCCAGTACTTC. This chain connects TRBV27 to TRBJ2-5; either TRBD1 or TRBD2 may supply D (5 bases each). Trimming pared 5 bases from V and 3 bases from J, leaving 16 bases between. CDR1 is MNHEY and CDR2 is SMNVEV in the germline V gene (reference sequence). The CDR3 runs to 15 residues.